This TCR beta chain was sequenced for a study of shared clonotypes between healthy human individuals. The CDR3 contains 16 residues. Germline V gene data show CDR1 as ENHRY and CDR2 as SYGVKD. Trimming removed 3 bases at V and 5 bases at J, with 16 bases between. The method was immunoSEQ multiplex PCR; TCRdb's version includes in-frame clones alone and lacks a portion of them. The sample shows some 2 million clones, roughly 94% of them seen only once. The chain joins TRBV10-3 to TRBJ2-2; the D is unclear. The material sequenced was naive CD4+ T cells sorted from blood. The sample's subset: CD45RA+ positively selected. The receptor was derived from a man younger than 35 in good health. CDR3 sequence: CAISEIVSLGTGELFF. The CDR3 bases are TGTGCCATCAGTGAAATAGTATCCTTAGGGACCGGGGAGCTGTTTTTT.